This TCR beta chain appears in the sequencing data of a study of PD-1 blockade in mismatch repair-deficient tumors. V shed 4 bases and J shed 4 bases, with 10 bases lying between them. Germline CDR1 WNHNN, CDR2 SYGVQD (reference sequence). The CDR3 is 13 amino acids. Turning to this clone: Its antigen is currently unknown.

As for time point: 10-day in vitro stimulation with candidate neoantigen peptide 6. Repertoires were generated with immunoSEQ multiplex PCR, while TCRdb's copy carries only in-frame clones and drops some. Counted here are about 14,000 clones, roughly nine tenths occurring once; the ten biggest clones make up over 4.5%. The sequences come from cells cultured in vitro, collected from a patient treated with pembrolizumab. The TCR sequence derives from an adult with mismatch repair-deficient cancer. The chain recombines TRBV10-1 with TRBJ1-1; no clear D. CDR3 nucleotide sequence: TGCGCCAGCAGTGCGACAATAGCCACTGAAGCTTTCTTT. Translated: CASSATIATEAFF.